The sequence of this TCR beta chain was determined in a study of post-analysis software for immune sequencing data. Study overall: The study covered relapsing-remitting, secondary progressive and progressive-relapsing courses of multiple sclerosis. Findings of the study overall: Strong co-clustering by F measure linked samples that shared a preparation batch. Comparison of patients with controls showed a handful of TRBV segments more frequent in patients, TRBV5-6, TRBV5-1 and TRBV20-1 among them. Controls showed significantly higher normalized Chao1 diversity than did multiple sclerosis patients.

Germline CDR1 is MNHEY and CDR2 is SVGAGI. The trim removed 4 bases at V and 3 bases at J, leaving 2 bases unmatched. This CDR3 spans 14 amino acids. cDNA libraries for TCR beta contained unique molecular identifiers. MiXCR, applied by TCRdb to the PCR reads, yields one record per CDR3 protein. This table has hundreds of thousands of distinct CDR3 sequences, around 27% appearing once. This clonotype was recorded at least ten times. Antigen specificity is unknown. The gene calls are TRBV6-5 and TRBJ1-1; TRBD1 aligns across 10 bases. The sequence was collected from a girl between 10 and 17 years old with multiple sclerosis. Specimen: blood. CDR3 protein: CASSLGTGDTEAFF. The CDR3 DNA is TGTGCCAGCAGTTTAGGGACAGGGGACACTGAAGCTTTCTTT.